This entry describes one TCR beta chain. The time point was: blood 4 weeks post-SBRT, at nephrectomy. Treatment noted: 15 Gy SBRT to primary tumor, nephrectomy 4 weeks later. Germline values: CDR1 SGHTA, CDR2 FQGNSA. This CDR3 is 14 amino acids long. The germline V and J ends were trimmed by 6 bases and 4 bases, with 14 bases remaining between them. TCRdb keeps only in-frame clones here, not all; method: immunoSEQ multiplex PCR. Among roughly 61,000 clones, more than 60% were seen once, and the ten largest hold more than 6.5%. The sample comes from a study of radiation and T cells in renal cell carcinoma.

Sequencing used blood, obtained from a patient whose treatment included radiotherapy and nephrectomy. This clonotype was obtained from a man aged 55 to 70 with renal cell carcinoma. This rearrangement joins TRBV7-2 to TRBJ2-3, with D perhaps matching TRBD2 (5 bases). The CDR3 sequence: CASRNIGLADTQYF. The CDR3, as DNA: TGTGCCAGCAGAAACATCGGACTTGCAGATACGCAGTATTTT.